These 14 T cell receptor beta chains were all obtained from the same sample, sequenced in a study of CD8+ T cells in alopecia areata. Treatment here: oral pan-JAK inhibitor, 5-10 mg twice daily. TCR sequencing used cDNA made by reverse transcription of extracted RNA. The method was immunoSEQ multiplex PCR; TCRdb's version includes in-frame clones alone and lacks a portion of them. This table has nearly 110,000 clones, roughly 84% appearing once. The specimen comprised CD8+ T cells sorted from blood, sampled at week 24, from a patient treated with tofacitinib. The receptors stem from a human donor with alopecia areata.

CDR3 residues: CASSTWSGGTYEQYF. The CDR3, as DNA: TGTGCCAGCAGTACCTGGTCAGGGGGGACCTACGAGCAGTACTTC. The chain couples TRBV7-2 to TRBJ2-7, with D possibly being TRBD1 (7 bases). The CDR3 extends over 15 amino acids. V dropped 6 bases and J dropped 2 bases, with 17 bases sitting between them. The germline V gene encodes CDR1 SGHTA and CDR2 FQGNSA.

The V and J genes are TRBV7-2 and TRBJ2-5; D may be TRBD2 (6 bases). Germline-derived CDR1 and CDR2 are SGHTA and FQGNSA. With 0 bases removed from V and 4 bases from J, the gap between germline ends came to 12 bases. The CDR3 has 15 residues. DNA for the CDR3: TGTGCCAGCAGCTTAGCGCCCCTAGCGACAGAGACCCAGTACTTC. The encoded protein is CASSLAPLATETQYF.

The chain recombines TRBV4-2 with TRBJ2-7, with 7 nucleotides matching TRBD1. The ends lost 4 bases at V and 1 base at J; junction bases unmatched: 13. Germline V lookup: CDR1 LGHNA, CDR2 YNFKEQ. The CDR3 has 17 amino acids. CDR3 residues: CASSPPRTGGASYEQYF. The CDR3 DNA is TGTGCCAGCAGCCCCCCCCGGACAGGTGGGGCGTCCTACGAGCAGTACTTC.

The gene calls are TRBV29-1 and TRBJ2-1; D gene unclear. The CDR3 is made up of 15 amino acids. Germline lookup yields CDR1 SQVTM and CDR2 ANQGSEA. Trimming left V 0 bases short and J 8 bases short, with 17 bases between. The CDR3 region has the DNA TGCAGCGTTGAAGATGACTCGGCAGTCCCCCATGAGCAGTTCTTC. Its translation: CSVEDDSAVPHEQFF.

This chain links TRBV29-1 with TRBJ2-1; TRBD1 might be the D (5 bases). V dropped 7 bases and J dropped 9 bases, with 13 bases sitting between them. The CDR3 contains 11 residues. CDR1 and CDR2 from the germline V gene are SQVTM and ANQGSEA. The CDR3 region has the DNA TGCAGCGGGCTTCAGGGTAGTGAGCAGTTCTTC. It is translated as CSGLQGSEQFF.

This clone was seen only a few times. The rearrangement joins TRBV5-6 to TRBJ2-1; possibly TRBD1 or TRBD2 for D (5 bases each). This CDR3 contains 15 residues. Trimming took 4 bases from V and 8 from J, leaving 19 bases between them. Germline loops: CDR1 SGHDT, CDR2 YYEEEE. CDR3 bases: TGTGCCAGCAGCCCCATGGGGGAGCCCGTCCATGAGCAGTTCTTC. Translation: CASSPMGEPVHEQFF.

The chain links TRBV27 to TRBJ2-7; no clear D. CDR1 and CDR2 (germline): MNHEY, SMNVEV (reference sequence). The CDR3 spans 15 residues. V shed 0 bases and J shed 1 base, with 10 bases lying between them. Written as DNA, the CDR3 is TGTGCCAGCAGTTTATCAGCCAGCCCGTCCTACGAGCAGTACTTC. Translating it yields CASSLSASPSYEQYF.

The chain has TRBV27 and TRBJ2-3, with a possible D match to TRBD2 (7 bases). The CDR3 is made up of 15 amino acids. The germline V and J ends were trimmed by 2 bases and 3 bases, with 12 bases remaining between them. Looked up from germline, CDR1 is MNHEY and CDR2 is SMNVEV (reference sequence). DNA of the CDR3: TGTGCCAGCAGTTTAGGCGGGGGCTATACAGATACGCAGTATTTT. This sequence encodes CASSLGGGYTDTQYF.

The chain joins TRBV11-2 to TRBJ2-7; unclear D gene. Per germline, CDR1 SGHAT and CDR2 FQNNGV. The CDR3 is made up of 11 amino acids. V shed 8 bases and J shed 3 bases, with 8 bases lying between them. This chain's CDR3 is CASGPIYEQYF. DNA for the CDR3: TGTGCCAGCGGTCCTATCTACGAGCAGTACTTC.

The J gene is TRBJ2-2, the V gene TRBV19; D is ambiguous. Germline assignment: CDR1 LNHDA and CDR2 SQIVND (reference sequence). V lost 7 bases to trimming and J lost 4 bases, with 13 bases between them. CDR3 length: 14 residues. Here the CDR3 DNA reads TGTGCCAGTACCGCTGGACGGTTCACCGGGGAGCTGTTTTTT. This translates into CASTAGRFTGELFF. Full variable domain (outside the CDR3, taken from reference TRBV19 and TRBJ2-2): DGGITQSPKYLFRKEGQNVTLSCEQNLNHDAMYWYRQDPGQGLRLIYYSQIVNDFQKGDIAEGYSVSREKKESFPLTVTSAQKNPTAFYLCASTAGRFTGELFFGEGSRLTVL.

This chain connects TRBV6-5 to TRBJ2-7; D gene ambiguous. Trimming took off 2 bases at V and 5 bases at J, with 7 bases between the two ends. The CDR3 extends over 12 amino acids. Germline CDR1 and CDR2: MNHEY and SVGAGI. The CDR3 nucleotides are TGTGCCAGCAGTTACACGCCGGACGAGCAGTACTTC. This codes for CASSYTPDEQYF.

The CDR3 DNA follows: TGTGCCAGCAGCTTGGAACAGGGGGTGAAGAACGAGCAGTACTTC. Translation gives CASSLEQGVKNEQYF. The chain has TRBV5-6 and TRBJ2-7, with 8 bases lining up with TRBD1. Germline CDR1 and CDR2: SGHDT and YYEEEE. Germline trimming cut 0 bases from V and 5 bases from J; bases unmatched to any gene: 7. This CDR3 region has 15 residues. Full variable domain (rest looked up from reference TRBV5-6 and TRBJ2-7): DAGVTQSPTHLIKTRGQQVTLRCSPKSGHDTVSWYQQALGQGPQFIFQYYEEEERQRGNFPDRFSGHQFPNYSSELNVNALLLGDSALYLCASSLEQGVKNEQYFGPGTRLTVT.

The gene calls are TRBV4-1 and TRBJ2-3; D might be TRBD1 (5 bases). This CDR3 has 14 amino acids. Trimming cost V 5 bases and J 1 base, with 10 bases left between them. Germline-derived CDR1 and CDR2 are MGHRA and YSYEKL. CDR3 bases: TGCGCCAGCAGCTCAGAAGGGGGCACAGATACGCAGTATTTT. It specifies CASSSEGGTDTQYF.

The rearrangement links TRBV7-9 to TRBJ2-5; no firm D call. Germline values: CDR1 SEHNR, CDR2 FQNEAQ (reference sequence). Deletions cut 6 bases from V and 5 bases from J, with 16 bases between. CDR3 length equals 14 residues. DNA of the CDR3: TGTGCCAGCAGTATATTTGGCGGATTCGAGACCCAGTACTTC. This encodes CASSIFGGFETQYF.